The 27 T cell receptor beta chains reported below all come from one sample, sequenced in a study of cytomegalovirus exposure and HLA in healthy donors. It was with 60 Vbeta and 13 Jbeta primers that the PCR ran. TCRdb's table, derived via immunoSEQ multiplex PCR, lists solely in-frame clones and lacks some. The repertoire holds about 120,000 clones, with just under 75% as singletons. Input material: PBMCs. These receptors were collected from a human donor in good health.

V is TRBV7-6 and J is TRBJ2-7; D is uncertain. This CDR3 comprises 14 residues. Germline CDR1 and CDR2: SGHVS and FNYEAQ. The ends were cut back, 5 bases at V and 0 bases at J, with 11 bases in the middle. The CDR3 DNA reads as TGTGCCAGCAGCCTCCAGGCCTCCTCCTACGAGCAGTACTTC. This encodes CASSLQASSYEQYF. Full variable domain (outside the CDR3, taken from reference TRBV7-6 and TRBJ2-7): GAGVSQSPRYKVTKRGQDVALRCDPISGHVSLYWYRQALGQGPEFLTYFNYEAQQDKSGLPNDRFSAERPEGSISTLTIQRTEQRDSAMYRCASSLQASSYEQYFGPGTRLTVT.

The V gene is TRBV25-1, the J gene TRBJ2-7; D possibly corresponds to TRBD2 (5 bases). This CDR3 has 13 residues. Germline V gene lookup returns CDR1 MGHDK and CDR2 SYGVNS. V lost 9 bases to trimming and J lost 2 bases, with 14 bases between them. The CDR3 reads CASSGNGPYEQYF. CDR3 DNA: TGTGCCAGTTCGGGGAACGGCCCCTACGAGCAGTACTTC.

V usage is TRBV13 and J usage is TRBJ2-5; the D gene is possibly TRBD1 (6 bases). The germline gives CDR1 PRHDT, CDR2 FYEKMQ (reference sequence). With 5 bases removed from V and 1 base from J, the gap between germline ends came to 14 bases. CDR3 length: 15 amino acids. CDR3 region: CASSPRTVSQETQYF. CDR3 in DNA: TGTGCCAGCAGCCCGCGGACAGTTTCCCAAGAGACCCAGTACTTC.

The J gene is TRBJ2-3, the V gene TRBV7-6, with 10 bases matching TRBD2. With 4 bases clipped from V and 2 bases from J, the junction kept 6 bases outside the gene matches. Germline V gene sequence: CDR1 SGHVS, CDR2 FNYEAQ. The CDR3 runs 16 residues. Here the CDR3 DNA reads TGTGCCAGCAGCTCCATAGCGGGAGGCCTCACAGATACGCAGTATTTT. It is translated as CASSSIAGGLTDTQYF.

The gene calls are TRBV6-1 and TRBJ1-5; D might be TRBD1 (5 bases). The CDR3 runs to 15 residues. The germline V gene has CDR1 MNHNS and CDR2 SASEGT. The ends were cut back, 8 bases at V and 2 bases at J, with 16 bases in the middle. The CDR3: CASLSTVQGNQPQHF. CDR3 bases: TGTGCCAGCCTGTCGACAGTTCAGGGCAATCAGCCCCAGCATTTT.

CDR3 nucleotide sequence: TGTGCCAGCAGCCTGGGACAGTCCTACGAGCAGTACTTC. Translated: CASSLGQSYEQYF. The J gene is TRBJ2-7, the V gene TRBV11-2; 7 nucleotides match TRBD1. CDR1 is SGHAT and CDR2 is FQNNGV in the germline V gene. Trimming cost V 5 bases and J 1 base; bases outside gene matches: 2. CDR3 size: 13 residues.

The chain carries TRBV30 and TRBJ1-1; 7 nucleotides line up with TRBD1. V shed 3 bases, J shed 3 bases, and the junction held 4 bases outside the gene matches. Germline CDR1 and CDR2: GTSNPN and SVGIG (reference sequence). This CDR3 contains 13 residues. CDR3 amino acids: CAWRAGQHTEAFF. The CDR3 region has the DNA TGTGCCTGGAGGGCGGGACAGCACACTGAAGCTTTCTTT.

For this clone: The junction differs from germline at one of its ends, possibly a read error. The chain combines TRBV7-9 with TRBJ1-5; TRBD1 might be the D (5 bases). The CDR3 sequence is 12 residues long. Germline V gene data show CDR1 as SEHNR and CDR2 as FQNEAQ (reference sequence). The CDR3 sequence is CASSLAGGTQHF. CDR3 DNA sequence: TGTGCCAGCAGCCTAGCGGGGGGGACCCAGCATTTT.

The chain is built from TRBV5-1 and TRBJ2-7; 12 bases fit TRBD2. After removal of 2 bases from V and 5 bases from J, the junction contained 8 bases not matched to a gene. Looked up from germline, CDR1 is SGHRS and CDR2 is YFSETQ. This CDR3 has 16 amino acids. Written as DNA, the CDR3 is TGCGCCAGCAGCTTCGAGATGGGACTAGCGGGTAACGAGCAGTACTTC. It is translated as CASSFEMGLAGNEQYF.

V is TRBV4-1 and J is TRBJ1-4; D unclear. Trimming cost V 4 bases and J 0 bases, with 3 bases left between them. Looked up from germline, CDR1 is MGHRA and CDR2 is YSYEKL. This CDR3 is 13 amino acids long. CDR3 sequence reads: CASSPSTNEKLFF. CDR3 nucleotides: TGCGCCAGCAGCCCCTCAACTAATGAAAAACTGTTTTTT.

This clone has a handful of counts. The junction differs from germline at one of its ends, possibly a read error. This chain connects TRBV7-7 to TRBJ2-5; TRBD2 agrees at 7 bases. The CDR3 is 17 residues long. Per the germline V gene, CDR1 is SSHAT and CDR2 is FNYEAQ (reference sequence). The CDR3 sequence: CASSPRPGLGGGETQYF. DNA of the CDR3: TGTGCTAGCAGCCCCCGCCCGGGTCTGGGGGGAGGGGAGACCCAGTACTTC. Filled out from reference TRBV7-7 and TRBJ2-5, the complete variable domain reads GAGVSQSPRYKVTKRGQDVTLRCDPISSHATLYWYQQALGQGPEFLTYFNYEAQPDKSGLPSDRFSAERPEGSISTLTIQRTEQRDSAMYRCASSPRPGLGGGETQYFGPGTRLLVL.

The rearrangement uses TRBV19 and TRBJ1-5; D perhaps matches TRBD1 (5 bases). Trimming cost V 8 bases and J 4 bases, with 12 bases left between them. The CDR3 consists of 13 residues. Germline V gene lookup returns CDR1 LNHDA and CDR2 SQIVND (reference sequence). The CDR3 loop reads CASQGRGNQPQHF. The CDR3 region has the DNA TGTGCCAGTCAGGGTCGGGGGAATCAGCCCCAGCATTTT. Full variable domain (remainder filled in from reference TRBV19 and TRBJ1-5): DGGITQSPKYLFRKEGQNVTLSCEQNLNHDAMYWYRQDPGQGLRLIYYSQIVNDFQKGDIAEGYSVSREKKESFPLTVTSAQKNPTAFYLCASQGRGNQPQHFGDGTRLSIL.

The chain combines TRBV7-3 with TRBJ2-1, with 7 nucleotides matching TRBD2. V was clipped by 5 bases and J by 2 bases; unmatched bases: 6. Per the germline V gene, CDR1 is SGHTA and CDR2 is FQGTGA. The CDR3 spans 15 residues. Here the CDR3 DNA reads TGTGCCAGCAGCCCCAGCGGGGTAGCCTACAATGAGCAGTTCTTC. It yields the protein CASSPSGVAYNEQFF.

The rearrangement links TRBV28 to TRBJ1-5; 8 bases align to TRBD1. There are 15 residues in the CDR3. J lost 4 bases, V lost 3 bases, and 5 bases had no gene match. Germline V CDR1 and CDR2: MDHEN, SYDVKM. CDR3 DNA: TGTGCCAGCAGTTTTATGGACAGGGTAAATCAGCCCCAGCATTTT. This encodes CASSFMDRVNQPQHF.

V usage is TRBV9 and J usage is TRBJ2-2; a possible D gene is TRBD2 (5 bases). Trimming cost V 0 bases and J 6 bases, with 6 bases left between them. The CDR3 covers 13 residues. Looked up from germline, CDR1 is SGDLS and CDR2 is YYNGEE. Here the CDR3 DNA reads TGTGCCAGCAGCGTAGTCGGGGCCGGGGAGCTGTTTTTT. Its protein is CASSVVGAGELFF.

This chain links TRBV19 with TRBJ2-3; 10 bases line up with TRBD1. The CDR3 is 15 residues long. The germline V gene encodes CDR1 LNHDA and CDR2 SQIVND (reference sequence). The trim removed 3 bases at V and 3 bases at J, leaving 3 bases unmatched. CDR3 DNA: TGTGCCAGTAGTATCGGACAGGGGGGGACAGATACGCAGTATTTT. Residues: CASSIGQGGTDTQYF.

The chain employs TRBV7-9 and TRBJ1-4, with D maybe TRBD1 (6 bases). Germline values: CDR1 SEHNR, CDR2 FQNEAQ (reference sequence). The CDR3 covers 16 residues. V lost 5 bases and J 1 base, leaving 14 bases between the germline ends. In DNA, the CDR3 is TGTGCCAGCAGCAAGGGGGGGGGTGTAACTAATGAAAAACTGTTTTTT. Translating gives CASSKGGGVTNEKLFF.

V usage is TRBV10-2 and J usage is TRBJ2-2, with a tentative D call TRBD1 (6 bases). The CDR3 runs to 13 residues. Germline V gives CDR1 WSHSY, CDR2 SAAADI. V was cut by 8 bases and J by 1 base, with 8 bases left in between. DNA for the CDR3: TGCGCCAGCGGGGGCCGGAACACCGGGGAGCTGTTTTTT. This encodes CASGGRNTGELFF.

The rearrangement links TRBV10-3 to TRBJ2-1; tentatively, D is TRBD1 (5 bases). The V gene's germline CDR1 is ENHRY and CDR2 SYGVKD. V dropped 10 bases and J dropped 0 bases, with 10 bases sitting between them. The CDR3 runs 13 residues. CDR3: CATSTDSYNEQFF. CDR3 in DNA: TGTGCCACTTCGACAGACTCCTACAATGAGCAGTTCTTC.

V gene TRBV11-3 combines with J gene TRBJ2-3; TRBD1 agrees at 7 bases. Per germline, CDR1 SGHNT and CDR2 YENEEA. The CDR3 sequence is 15 residues long. Losses at the gene ends were 6 bases for V and 1 base for J; bases not matched to a gene: 7. The CDR3 loop is CASSRGLGGTDTQYF. CDR3 bases: TGTGCCAGCAGTAGGGGGCTTGGAGGCACAGATACGCAGTATTTT.

The table lists this clone with a few counts. The gene calls are TRBV27 and TRBJ2-4; D perhaps matches TRBD2 (6 bases). Looked up from germline, CDR1 is MNHEY and CDR2 is SMNVEV (reference sequence). CDR3 length equals 16 residues. V was trimmed by 2 bases and J by 9 bases, leaving 20 bases between them. DNA for the CDR3: TGTGCCAGCAGTTTAACGTTTCCCACCGACGGGAGCATTCAGTACTTC. It yields the protein CASSLTFPTDGSIQYF.

The J gene is TRBJ1-4, the V gene TRBV5-5; 8 bases line up with TRBD1. The V segment lost 3 bases and the J segment 3 bases; nucleotides outside the gene matches: 7. This CDR3 has 16 residues. Germline V gene lookup returns CDR1 SGHKS and CDR2 YYEKEE (reference sequence). This CDR3 reads CASSSPPGQANEKLFF. The CDR3 DNA sequence: TGTGCCAGCAGCTCTCCTCCGGGACAGGCTAATGAAAAACTGTTTTTT.

The V and J genes are TRBV5-1 and TRBJ2-7, with a weak D call TRBD1 (6 bases). V was pared by 3 bases and J by 5 bases, with 9 bases between. Germline V CDR1 and CDR2: SGHRS, YFSETQ. The CDR3 is 12 amino acids. CDR3 sequence (DNA): TGCGCCAGCAGCTCGACAGGCCACGAGCAGTACTTC. Translation gives CASSSTGHEQYF.

V usage is TRBV4-2 and J usage is TRBJ2-7, with TRBD1 as a possible D gene (6 bases). Between the trimmed V and J ends, which lost 1 base and 2 bases, there was a span of 12 bases. CDR1 is LGHNA and CDR2 is YNFKEQ in the germline V gene. This CDR3 has 15 amino acids. CDR3 in amino acids: CASSQVDRSPYEQYF. The CDR3 DNA is TGTGCCAGCAGCCAAGTGGACAGAAGCCCCTACGAGCAGTACTTC.

The V and J genes are TRBV5-4 and TRBJ1-2; D call uncertain. The CDR3 consists of 13 residues. Germline values: CDR1 SGHNT, CDR2 YYREEE (reference sequence). The germline V and J ends were trimmed by 4 bases and 2 bases, with 9 bases remaining between them. The CDR3 here is CASSETSNYGYTF. In DNA, the CDR3 is TGTGCCAGCAGCGAGACATCCAACTATGGCTACACCTTC.

The J gene is TRBJ2-6, the V gene TRBV7-9; 7 positions match TRBD1. The CDR3 has 17 amino acids. Trimming cost V 5 bases and J 0 bases; bases outside gene matches: 7. Germline V gives CDR1 SEHNR, CDR2 FQNEAQ (reference sequence). Here the CDR3 DNA reads TGTGCCAGCAGCCTTAAAAGGGACAGCTCTGGGGCCAACGTCCTGACTTTC. This codes for CASSLKRDSSGANVLTF.

This clone has only a few counts. The chain joins TRBV28 to TRBJ2-1, with 8 nucleotides matching TRBD2. This CDR3 is built from 16 residues. Unmatched junction bases numbered 5, after V lost 4 bases and J lost 0 bases. Germline lookup yields CDR1 MDHEN and CDR2 SYDVKM. In DNA form, the CDR3 reads TGTGCCAGCAGTTCCTCGGGGGGGAACTCCTACAATGAGCAGTTCTTC. Translated: CASSSSGGNSYNEQFF. Based on the CDR3 plus reference TRBV28 and TRBJ2-1, the full variable domain is DVKVTQSSRYLVKRTGEKVFLECVQDMDHENMFWYRQDPGLGLRLIYFSYDVKMKEKGDIPEGYSVSREKKERFSLILESASTNQTSMYLCASSSSGGNSYNEQFFGPGTRLTVL.